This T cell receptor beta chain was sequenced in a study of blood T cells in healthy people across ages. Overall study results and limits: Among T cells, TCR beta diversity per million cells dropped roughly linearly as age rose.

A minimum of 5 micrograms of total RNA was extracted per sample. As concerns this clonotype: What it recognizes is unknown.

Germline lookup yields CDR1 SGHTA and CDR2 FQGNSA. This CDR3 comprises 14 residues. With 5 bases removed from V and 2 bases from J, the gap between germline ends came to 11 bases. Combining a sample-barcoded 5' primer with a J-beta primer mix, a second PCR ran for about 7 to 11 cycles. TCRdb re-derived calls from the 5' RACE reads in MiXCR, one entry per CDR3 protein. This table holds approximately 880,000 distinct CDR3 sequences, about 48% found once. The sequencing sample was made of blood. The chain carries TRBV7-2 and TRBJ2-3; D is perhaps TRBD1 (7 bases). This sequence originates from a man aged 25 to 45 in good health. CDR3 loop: CASSAGQPTDTQYF. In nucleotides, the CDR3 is TGTGCCAGCAGCGCGGGACAGCCCACAGATACGCAGTATTTT. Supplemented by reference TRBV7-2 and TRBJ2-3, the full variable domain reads GAGVSQSPSNKVTEKGKDVELRCDPISGHTALYWYRQSLGQGLEFLIYFQGNSAPDKSGLPSDRFSAERTGGSVSTLTIQRTQQEDSAVYLCASSAGQPTDTQYFGPGTRLTVL.